This record covers a single T cell receptor beta chain. Its antigen remains unknown. Profiled with immunoSEQ multiplex PCR; TCRdb holds only in-frame clones, not every one. The sample lists tens of thousands of clones; around 80% were seen once. Time point noted: week 23, last vaccination. The investigators gave 300 ug of mutant IDH1 20-mer peptide in each vaccine dose, together with topical imiquimod. These data belong to a study of a mutant IDH1 vaccine in newly diagnosed glioma. As for the study in general: Administration of eight vaccinations to patients took place in weeks 1, 3, 5, 7, 11, 15, 19, 23.

Whole-study findings and limits: Altogether, about 95% of patients exhibited vaccine-induced immune responses. Variations in leading peripheral T cell clonotypes appeared to have no connection with pseudoprogression.

The CDR3 runs to 16 residues. Germline V gene sequence: CDR1 SGHRS, CDR2 YFSETQ. Trimming took 1 base from V and 6 from J; bases not matched to a gene: 9. The source is a woman aged 35 to 49 with glioma. Some clones in this sample may be carry-over from other donors' samples. The chain couples TRBV5-1 to TRBJ2-3; 9 nucleotides agree with TRBD2. The input for sequencing was PBMCs, taken from a glioma patient whose treatment included an IDH1 peptide vaccine. CDR3 region: CASSLRAAGGGDTQYF. The CDR3 DNA reads TGCGCCAGCAGCTTGCGGGCGGCGGGGGGGGGTGATACGCAGTATTTT.